This T cell receptor beta chain was profiled in a study of shared clonotypes between healthy human individuals. Study-wide background: Per donor, CD8 memory used one plate, CD8 naive used two, CD4 memory used three and CD4 naive used three.

The assay used deep level. The table came from immunoSEQ multiplex PCR; TCRdb's copy has only in-frame clones and leaves some out. The data contain around 2.1 million clones, approximately 94% of them singletons. General observations from the study: Sampling included only blood; tissue repertoires likely differ.

This clone was seen only once. Antigen specificity is unknown. As defined, naive CD8 cells were CD45RO-negative and positively selected for CCR7, with terminally differentiated effector memory CD45RA+ cells excluded. Sequenced input: naive CD8+ T cells from PBMCs. The TCR sequence derives from a man between 18 and 35 years old in good health. Some clones in this sample may be carry-over from other donors' samples.

CDR3 residues: CASSLTGWGNTIYF. The CDR3 DNA is TGTGCCAGCAGCCTAACAGGGTGGGGAAACACCATATATTTT. The rearrangement links TRBV7-9 to TRBJ1-3; D perhaps matches TRBD1 (6 bases). Germline V lookup: CDR1 SEHNR, CDR2 FQNEAQ (reference sequence). The V end was cut by 5 bases, the J end by 4 bases, with 12 bases between. The CDR3 extends over 14 amino acids. The full variable domain, with the rest looked up from reference TRBV7-9 and TRBJ1-3, is DTGVSQNPRHKITKRGQNVTFRCDPISEHNRLYWYRQTLGQGPEFLTYFQNEAQLEKSRLLSDRFSAERPKGSFSTLEIQRTEQGDSAMYLCASSLTGWGNTIYFGEGSWLTVV.